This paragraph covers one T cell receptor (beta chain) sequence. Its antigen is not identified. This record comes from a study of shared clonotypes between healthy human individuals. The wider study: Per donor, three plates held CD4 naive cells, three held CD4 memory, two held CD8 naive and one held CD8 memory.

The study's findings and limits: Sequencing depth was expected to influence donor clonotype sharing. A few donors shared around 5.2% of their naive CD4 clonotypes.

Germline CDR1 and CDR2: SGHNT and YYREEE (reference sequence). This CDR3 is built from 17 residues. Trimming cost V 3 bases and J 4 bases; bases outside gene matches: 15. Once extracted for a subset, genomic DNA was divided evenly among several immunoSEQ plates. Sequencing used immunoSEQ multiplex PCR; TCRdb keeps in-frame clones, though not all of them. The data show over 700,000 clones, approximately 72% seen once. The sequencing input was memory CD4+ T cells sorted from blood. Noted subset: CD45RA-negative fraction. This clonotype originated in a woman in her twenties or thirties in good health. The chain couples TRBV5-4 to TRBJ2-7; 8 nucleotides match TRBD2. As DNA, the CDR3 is TGTGCCAGCAGCTCGGGCCCAGGGACTAGGATTGCGTACGAGCAGTACTTC. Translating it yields CASSSGPGTRIAYEQYF.